This T cell receptor (beta chain) was documented in a study of blood T cell repertoires in COVID-19. The participants were between roughly 18 and 89 years old and came from some 23 US areas. The data were produced by immunoSEQ multiplex PCR, yet TCRdb's version contains in-frame clones alone and is incomplete. The sample shows over 55,000 clones, approximately 80% of them seen only once. The sequenced material came from PBMCs or T cells enriched from blood (not recorded which). This TCR was recovered from a woman between 40 and 50 years old with acute COVID-19.

The CDR3 region is CASSPSGANNEQFF. CDR3 bases: TGTGCCAGCAGCCCCAGCGGGGCTAACAATGAGCAGTTCTTC. The chain recombines TRBV6-5 with TRBJ2-1, with TRBD2 identical over 7 bases. The CDR3 contains 14 residues. Trimming cost V 6 bases and J 5 bases; bases outside gene matches: 7. CDR1 is MNHEY and CDR2 is SVGAGI in the germline V gene.